Listed here are 4 T cell receptor beta chains from one sample, sequenced in a study of response to subunit inactivated influenza vaccine. TCRdb passed the RT-PCR reads through MiXCR, listing each CDR3 protein once. The data hold about 520,000 distinct CDR3 sequences, with around 25% observed a single time. This material consisted of CD4+ T cells sorted from PBMCs, taken around 5 days after vaccination. All receptors come from a man between 50 and 59 years old who received an inactivated influenza vaccine.

The V call is TRBV7-2, the J call TRBJ2-7; a possible D gene is TRBD1 (5 bases). Trimming stripped 5 bases from V and 2 bases from J, with 16 bases between. Per the germline V gene, CDR1 is SGHTA and CDR2 is FQGNSA. The CDR3 is 15 residues long. The CDR3 is CASSLGQHRTYEQYF. The CDR3, as DNA: TGTGCCAGCAGCCTGGGGCAGCACAGGACCTACGAGCAGTACTTC.

This clonotype occurred a few times. This chain connects TRBV15 to TRBJ2-7, with a weak D call TRBD2 (7 bases). CDR3 length: 15 residues. V was shortened by 0 bases and J by 10 bases, with 19 bases between the two germline ends. CDR1 and CDR2 (germline): LNHNV, YYDKDF (reference sequence). This CDR3 is CATSRDGEGGPQQYF. The CDR3 region has the DNA TGTGCCACCAGCAGAGACGGGGAGGGGGGCCCACAACAGTACTTC.

This clonotype was counted between two and nine times. The chain combines TRBV29-1 with TRBJ1-4, with D perhaps TRBD1 (5 bases). This CDR3 contains 13 residues. From germline, CDR1 is SQVTM and CDR2 ANQGSEA. V was pared by 4 bases and J by 5 bases, with 11 bases between. The DNA for the CDR3 is TGCAGCGTTGGACAGTCCGGGAATGAAAAACTGTTTTTT. It is translated as CSVGQSGNEKLFF.

V is TRBV7-9 and J is TRBJ2-3; D is uncertain. CDR3 length: 14 residues. The ends were cut back, 1 base at V and 0 bases at J, with 5 bases in the middle. Germline loops: CDR1 SEHNR, CDR2 FQNEAQ (reference sequence). CDR3 loop: CASSLVTSTDTQYF. For the CDR3, the DNA is TGTGCCAGCAGCTTAGTCACCAGCACAGATACGCAGTATTTT.